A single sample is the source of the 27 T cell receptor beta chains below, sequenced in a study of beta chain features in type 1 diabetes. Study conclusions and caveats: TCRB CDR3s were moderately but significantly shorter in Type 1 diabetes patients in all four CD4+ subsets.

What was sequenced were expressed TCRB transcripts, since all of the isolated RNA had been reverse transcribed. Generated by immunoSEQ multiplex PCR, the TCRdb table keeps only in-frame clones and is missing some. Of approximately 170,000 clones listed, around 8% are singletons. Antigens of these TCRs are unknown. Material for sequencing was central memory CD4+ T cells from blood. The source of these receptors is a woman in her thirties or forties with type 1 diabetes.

In nucleotides, the CDR3 is TGTGCCAGCTCACCACTAAGACAGGCCTCCTACGAGCAGTACTTC. It translates to CASSPLRQASYEQYF. This chain joins TRBV18 and TRBJ2-7; tentative D call: TRBD1 (6 bases). Germline CDR1 is KGHSH and CDR2 is LQKENI. V gave up 1 base and J gave up 0 bases, with 10 bases separating them. The CDR3 has 15 residues.

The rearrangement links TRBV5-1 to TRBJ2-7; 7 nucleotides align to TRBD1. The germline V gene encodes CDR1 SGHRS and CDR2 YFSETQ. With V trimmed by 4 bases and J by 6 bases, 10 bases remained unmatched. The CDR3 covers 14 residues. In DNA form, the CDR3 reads TGCGCCAGCAGCGAGGGACAGCCGGCCGGCGAGCAGTACTTC. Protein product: CASSEGQPAGEQYF. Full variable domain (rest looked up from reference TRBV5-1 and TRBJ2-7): KAGVTQTPRYLIKTRGQQVTLSCSPISGHRSVSWYQQTPGQGLQFLFEYFSETQRNKGNFPGRFSGRQFSNSRSEMNVSTLELGDSALYLCASSEGQPAGEQYFGPGTRLTVT.

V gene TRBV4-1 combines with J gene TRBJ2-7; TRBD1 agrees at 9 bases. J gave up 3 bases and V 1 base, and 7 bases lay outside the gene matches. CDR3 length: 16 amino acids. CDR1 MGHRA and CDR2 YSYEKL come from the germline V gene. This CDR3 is CASSQGAGTGLYEQYF. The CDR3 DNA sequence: TGCGCCAGCAGCCAAGGGGCCGGGACAGGGCTCTACGAGCAGTACTTC.

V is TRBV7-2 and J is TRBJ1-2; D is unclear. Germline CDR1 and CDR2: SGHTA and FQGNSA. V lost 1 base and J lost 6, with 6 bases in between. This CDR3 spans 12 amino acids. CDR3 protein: CASSLDANGYTF. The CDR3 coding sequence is TGTGCCAGCAGCTTAGATGCTAATGGCTACACCTTC.

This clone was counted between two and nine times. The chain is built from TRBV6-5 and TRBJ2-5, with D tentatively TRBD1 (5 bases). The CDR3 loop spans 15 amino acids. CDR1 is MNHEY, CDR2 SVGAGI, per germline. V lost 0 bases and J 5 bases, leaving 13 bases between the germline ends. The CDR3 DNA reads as TGTGCCAGCAGTTACTCGAGGCAGGGAAGGGAGACCCAGTACTTC. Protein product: CASSYSRQGRETQYF.

Here the CDR3 reads CASSRGGEREQYF. The CDR3 DNA is TGTGCCAGCAGCCGGGGGGGGGAACGAGAGCAGTACTTC. The V and J genes are TRBV9 and TRBJ2-7, with 8 bases identical to TRBD2. The junction had 7 bases not matched to a gene; V was cut back by 4 bases and J by 7 bases. This CDR3 spans 13 amino acids. CDR1 and CDR2 (germline): SGDLS, YYNGEE. Drawing the rest from reference TRBV9 and TRBJ2-7, the complete variable domain is DSGVTQTPKHLITATGQRVTLRCSPRSGDLSVYWYQQSLDQGLQFLIQYYNGEERAKGNILERFSAQQFPDLHSELNLSSLELGDSALYFCASSRGGEREQYFGPGTRLTVT.

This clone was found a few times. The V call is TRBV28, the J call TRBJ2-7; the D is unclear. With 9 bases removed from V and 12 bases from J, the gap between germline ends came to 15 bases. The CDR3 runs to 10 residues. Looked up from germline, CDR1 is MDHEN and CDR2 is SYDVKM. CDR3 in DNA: TGTGCCAGGATAAACCATCGGAGGTACTTC. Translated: CARINHRRYF. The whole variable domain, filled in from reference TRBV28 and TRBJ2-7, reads DVKVTQSSRYLVKRTGEKVFLECVQDMDHENMFWYRQDPGLGLRLIYFSYDVKMKEKGDIPEGYSVSREKKERFSLILESASTNQTSMYLCARINHRRYFGPGTRLTVT.

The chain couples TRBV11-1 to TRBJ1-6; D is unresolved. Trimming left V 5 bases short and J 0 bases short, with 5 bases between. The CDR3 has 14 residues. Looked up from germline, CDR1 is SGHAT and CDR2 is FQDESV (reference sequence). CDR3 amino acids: CASSPGSYNSPLHF. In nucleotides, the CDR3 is TGTGCCAGCAGCCCAGGCTCCTATAATTCACCCCTCCACTTT.

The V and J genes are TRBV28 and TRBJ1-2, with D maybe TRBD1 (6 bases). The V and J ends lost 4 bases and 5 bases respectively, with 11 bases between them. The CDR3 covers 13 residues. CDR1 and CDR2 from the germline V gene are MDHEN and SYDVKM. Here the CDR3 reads CASSSGGGYGYTF. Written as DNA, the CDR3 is TGTGCCAGCAGTTCGGGAGGGGGATATGGCTACACCTTC.

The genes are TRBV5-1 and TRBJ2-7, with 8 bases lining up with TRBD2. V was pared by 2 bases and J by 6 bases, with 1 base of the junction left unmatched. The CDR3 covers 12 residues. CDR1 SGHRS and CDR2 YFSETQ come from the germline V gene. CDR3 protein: CASSFGGVEQYF. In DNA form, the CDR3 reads TGCGCCAGCAGCTTCGGGGGGGTCGAGCAGTACTTC.

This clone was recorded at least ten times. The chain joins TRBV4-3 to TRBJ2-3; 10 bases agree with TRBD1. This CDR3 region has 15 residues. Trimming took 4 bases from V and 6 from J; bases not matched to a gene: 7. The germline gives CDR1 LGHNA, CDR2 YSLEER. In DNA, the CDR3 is TGCGCCAGCAGCCCGGGACAGGGGATGGGGGATACGCAGTATTTT. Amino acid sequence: CASSPGQGMGDTQYF.

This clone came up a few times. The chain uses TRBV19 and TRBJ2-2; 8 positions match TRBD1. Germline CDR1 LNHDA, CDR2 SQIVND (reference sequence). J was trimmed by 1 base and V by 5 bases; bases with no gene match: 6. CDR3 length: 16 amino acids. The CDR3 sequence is CASSLRTGKNTGELFF. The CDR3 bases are TGTGCCAGTAGTCTCCGGACAGGGAAGAACACCGGGGAGCTGTTTTTT.

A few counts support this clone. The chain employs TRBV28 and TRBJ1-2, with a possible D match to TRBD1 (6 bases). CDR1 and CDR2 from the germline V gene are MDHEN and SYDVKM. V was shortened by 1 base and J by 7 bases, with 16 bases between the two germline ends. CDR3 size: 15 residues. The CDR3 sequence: CASSLSTGIKVGYTF. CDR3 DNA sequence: TGTGCCAGCAGTTTATCGACAGGAATTAAAGTTGGCTACACCTTC.

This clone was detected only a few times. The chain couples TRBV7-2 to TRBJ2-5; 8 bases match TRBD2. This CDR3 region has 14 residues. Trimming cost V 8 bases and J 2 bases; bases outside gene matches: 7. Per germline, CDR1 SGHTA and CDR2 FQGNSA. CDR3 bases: TGTGCCAGCGGAGGCGGGGGGCGACAAGAGACCCAGTACTTC. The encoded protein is CASGGGGRQETQYF.

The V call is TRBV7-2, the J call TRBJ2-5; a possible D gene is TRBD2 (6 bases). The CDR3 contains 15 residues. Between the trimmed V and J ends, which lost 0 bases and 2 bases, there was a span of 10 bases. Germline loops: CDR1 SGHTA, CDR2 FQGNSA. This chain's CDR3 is CASSLAFREQETQYF. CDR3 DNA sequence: TGTGCCAGCAGCTTAGCTTTTCGGGAGCAAGAGACCCAGTACTTC.

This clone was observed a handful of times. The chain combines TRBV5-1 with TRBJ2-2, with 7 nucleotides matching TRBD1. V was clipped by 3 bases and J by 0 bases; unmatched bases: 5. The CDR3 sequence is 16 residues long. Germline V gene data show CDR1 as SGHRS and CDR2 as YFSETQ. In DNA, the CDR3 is TGCGCCAGCAGCTGGGCGACAGGGTCGAACACCGGGGAGCTGTTTTTT. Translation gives CASSWATGSNTGELFF.

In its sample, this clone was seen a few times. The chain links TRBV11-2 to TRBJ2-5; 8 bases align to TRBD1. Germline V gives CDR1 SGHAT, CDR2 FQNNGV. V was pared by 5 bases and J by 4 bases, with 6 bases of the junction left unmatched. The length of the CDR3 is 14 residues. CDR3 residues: CASSQSRGRETQYF. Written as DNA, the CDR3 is TGTGCCAGCAGCCAATCCAGGGGGCGAGAGACCCAGTACTTC.

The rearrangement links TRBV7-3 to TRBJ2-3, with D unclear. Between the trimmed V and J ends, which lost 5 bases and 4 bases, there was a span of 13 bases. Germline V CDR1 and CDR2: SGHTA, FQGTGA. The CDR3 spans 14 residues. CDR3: CASSPDSFSDTQYF. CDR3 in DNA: TGTGCCAGCAGCCCCGACTCATTCTCAGATACGCAGTATTTT.

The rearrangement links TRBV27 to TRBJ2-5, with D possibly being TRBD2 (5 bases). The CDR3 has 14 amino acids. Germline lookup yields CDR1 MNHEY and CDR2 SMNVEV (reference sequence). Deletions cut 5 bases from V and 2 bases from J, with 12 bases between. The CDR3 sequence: CASSLWTDQETQYF. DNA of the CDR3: TGTGCCAGCAGTCTATGGACTGATCAAGAGACCCAGTACTTC.

The CDR3 protein is CASSFGSSNEQFF. CDR3 nucleotide sequence: TGTGCCAGCAGCTTCGGGTCTAGCAATGAGCAGTTCTTC. This chain joins TRBV7-2 and TRBJ2-1; no clear D gene. The ends were cut back, 3 bases at V and 6 bases at J, with 9 bases in the middle. Per the germline V gene, CDR1 is SGHTA and CDR2 is FQGNSA. This CDR3 contains 13 residues. Based on the CDR3 plus reference TRBV7-2 and TRBJ2-1, the full variable domain is GAGVSQSPSNKVTEKGKDVELRCDPISGHTALYWYRQSLGQGLEFLIYFQGNSAPDKSGLPSDRFSAERTGGSVSTLTIQRTQQEDSAVYLCASSFGSSNEQFFGPGTRLTVL.

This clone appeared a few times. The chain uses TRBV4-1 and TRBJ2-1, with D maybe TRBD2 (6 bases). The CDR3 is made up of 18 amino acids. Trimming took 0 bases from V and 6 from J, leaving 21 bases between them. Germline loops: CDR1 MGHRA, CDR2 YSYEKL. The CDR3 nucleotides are TGCGCCAGCAGCCAAGATAGGTATTTACTGGGGGGATCCAATGAGCAGTTCTTC. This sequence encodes CASSQDRYLLGGSNEQFF.

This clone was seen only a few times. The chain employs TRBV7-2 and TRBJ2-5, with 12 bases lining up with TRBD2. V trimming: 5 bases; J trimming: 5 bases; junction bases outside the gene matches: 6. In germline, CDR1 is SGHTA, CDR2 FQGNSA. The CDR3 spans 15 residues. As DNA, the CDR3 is TGTGCCAGCAGCCTTGCTAGCGGGGGGGCGGAGACCCAGTACTTC. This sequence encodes CASSLASGGAETQYF.

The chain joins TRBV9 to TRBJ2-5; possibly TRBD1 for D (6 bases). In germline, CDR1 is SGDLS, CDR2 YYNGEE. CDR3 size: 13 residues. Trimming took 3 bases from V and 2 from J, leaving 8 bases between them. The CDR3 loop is CASSEGGQETQYF. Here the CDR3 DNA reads TGTGCCAGCAGCGAAGGGGGTCAAGAGACCCAGTACTTC. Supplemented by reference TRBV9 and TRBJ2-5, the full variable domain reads DSGVTQTPKHLITATGQRVTLRCSPRSGDLSVYWYQQSLDQGLQFLIQYYNGEERAKGNILERFSAQQFPDLHSELNLSSLELGDSALYFCASSEGGQETQYFGPGTRLLVL.

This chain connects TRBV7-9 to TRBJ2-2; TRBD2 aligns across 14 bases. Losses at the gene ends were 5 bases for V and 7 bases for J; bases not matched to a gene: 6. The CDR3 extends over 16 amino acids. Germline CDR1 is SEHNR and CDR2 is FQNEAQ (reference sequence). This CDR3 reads CASSPGTSGSLGELFF. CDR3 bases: TGTGCCAGCAGCCCGGGGACTAGCGGGAGCCTCGGGGAGCTGTTTTTT.

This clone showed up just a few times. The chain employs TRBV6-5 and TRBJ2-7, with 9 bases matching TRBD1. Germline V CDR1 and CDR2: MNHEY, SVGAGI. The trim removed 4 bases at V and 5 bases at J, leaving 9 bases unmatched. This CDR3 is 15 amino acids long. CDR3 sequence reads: CASSFRGTGSDEQYF. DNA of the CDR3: TGTGCCAGCAGTTTCCGGGGGACAGGGTCCGACGAGCAGTACTTC.

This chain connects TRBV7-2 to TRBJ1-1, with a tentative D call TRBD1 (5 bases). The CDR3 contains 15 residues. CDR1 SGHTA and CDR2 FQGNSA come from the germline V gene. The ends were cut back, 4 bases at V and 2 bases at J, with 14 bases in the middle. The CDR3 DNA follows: TGTGCCAGCAGCTCCATCGGACAAAAAAACACTGAAGCTTTCTTT. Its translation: CASSSIGQKNTEAFF.

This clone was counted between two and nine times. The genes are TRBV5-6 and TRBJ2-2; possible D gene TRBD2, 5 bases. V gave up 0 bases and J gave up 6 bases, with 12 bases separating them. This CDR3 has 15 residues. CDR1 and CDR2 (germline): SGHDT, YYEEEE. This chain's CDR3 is CASSLGLARAGELFF. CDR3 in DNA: TGTGCCAGCAGCTTGGGGCTAGCAAGAGCCGGGGAGCTGTTTTTT.